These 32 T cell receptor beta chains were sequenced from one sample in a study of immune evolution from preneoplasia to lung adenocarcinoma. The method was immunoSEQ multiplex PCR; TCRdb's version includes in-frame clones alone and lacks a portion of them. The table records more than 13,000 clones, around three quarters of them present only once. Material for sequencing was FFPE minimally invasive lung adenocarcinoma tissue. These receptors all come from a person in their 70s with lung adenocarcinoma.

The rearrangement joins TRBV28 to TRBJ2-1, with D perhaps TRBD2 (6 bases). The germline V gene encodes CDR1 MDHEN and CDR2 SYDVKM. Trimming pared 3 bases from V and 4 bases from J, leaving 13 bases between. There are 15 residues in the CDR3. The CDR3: CASSLAGTVYNEQFF. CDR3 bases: TGTGCCAGCAGTTTGGCGGGGACGGTATACAATGAGCAGTTCTTC.

CDR3 in DNA: TGCGCCAGCAGCGCTAGCGGGGGGCCCTACAATGAGCAGTTCTTC. This codes for CASSASGGPYNEQFF. The rearrangement joins TRBV5-1 to TRBJ2-1, with 11 bases matching TRBD2. Looked up from germline, CDR1 is SGHRS and CDR2 is YFSETQ. Unmatched junction bases numbered 2, after V lost 4 bases and J lost 2 bases. This CDR3 has 15 amino acids. The complete variable domain, with remaining parts taken from reference TRBV5-1 and TRBJ2-1, reads KAGVTQTPRYLIKTRGQQVTLSCSPISGHRSVSWYQQTPGQGLQFLFEYFSETQRNKGNFPGRFSGRQFSNSRSEMNVSTLELGDSALYLCASSASGGPYNEQFFGPGTRLTVL.

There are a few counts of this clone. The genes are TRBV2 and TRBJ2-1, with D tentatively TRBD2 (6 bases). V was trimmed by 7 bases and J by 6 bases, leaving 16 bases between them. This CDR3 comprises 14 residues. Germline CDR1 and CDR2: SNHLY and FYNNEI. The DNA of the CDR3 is TGTGCCAGCATTCGACTAGGGTCTCTCAATGAGCAGTTCTTC. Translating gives CASIRLGSLNEQFF.

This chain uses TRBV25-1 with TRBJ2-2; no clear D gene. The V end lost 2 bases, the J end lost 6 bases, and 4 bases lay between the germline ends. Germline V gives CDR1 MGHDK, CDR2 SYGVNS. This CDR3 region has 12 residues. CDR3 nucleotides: TGTGCCAGCAGTGAAAGGGCCGGGGAGCTGTTTTTT. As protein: CASSERAGELFF.

Written as DNA, the CDR3 is TGTGCCAGCAGTAATCAGCGGGAGAGGCACCGCCCGGAAGATGAGCAGTTCTTC. Protein: CASSNQRERHRPEDEQFF. The J gene is TRBJ2-1, the V gene TRBV2, with TRBD2 identical over 8 bases. The CDR3 spans 18 residues. Germline V gene lookup returns CDR1 SNHLY and CDR2 FYNNEI. Trimming took 5 bases from V and 8 from J; bases not matched to a gene: 20.

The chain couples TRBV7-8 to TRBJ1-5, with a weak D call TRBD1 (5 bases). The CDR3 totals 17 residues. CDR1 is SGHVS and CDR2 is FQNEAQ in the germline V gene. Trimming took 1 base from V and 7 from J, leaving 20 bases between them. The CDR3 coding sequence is TGTGCCAGCAGCTTAGGAGGGACCGCTCGGACTGGGCAGCCCCAGCATTTT. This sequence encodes CASSLGGTARTGQPQHF. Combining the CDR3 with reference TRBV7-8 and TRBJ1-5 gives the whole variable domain GAGVSQSPRYKVAKRGQDVALRCDPISGHVSLFWYQQALGQGPEFLTYFQNEAQLDKSGLPSDRFFAERPEGSVSTLKIQRTQQEDSAVYLCASSLGGTARTGQPQHFGDGTRLSIL.

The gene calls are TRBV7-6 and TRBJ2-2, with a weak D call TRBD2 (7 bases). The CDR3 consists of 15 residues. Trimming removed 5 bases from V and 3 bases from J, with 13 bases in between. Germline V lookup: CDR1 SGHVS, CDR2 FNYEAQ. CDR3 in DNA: TGTGCCAGCAGCCCGGGGGGCGGGGACACCGGGGAGCTGTTTTTT. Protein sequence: CASSPGGGDTGELFF. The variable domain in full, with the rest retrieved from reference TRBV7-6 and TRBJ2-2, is GAGVSQSPRYKVTKRGQDVALRCDPISGHVSLYWYRQALGQGPEFLTYFNYEAQQDKSGLPNDRFSAERPEGSISTLTIQRTEQRDSAMYRCASSPGGGDTGELFFGEGSRLTVL.

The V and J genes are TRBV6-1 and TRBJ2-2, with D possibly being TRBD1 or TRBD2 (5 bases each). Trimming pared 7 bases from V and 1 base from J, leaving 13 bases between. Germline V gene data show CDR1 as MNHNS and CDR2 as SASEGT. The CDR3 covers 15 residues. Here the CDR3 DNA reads TGTGCCAGCAAGCCTGTGGGGGTGAACACCGGGGAGCTGTTTTTT. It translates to CASKPVGVNTGELFF.

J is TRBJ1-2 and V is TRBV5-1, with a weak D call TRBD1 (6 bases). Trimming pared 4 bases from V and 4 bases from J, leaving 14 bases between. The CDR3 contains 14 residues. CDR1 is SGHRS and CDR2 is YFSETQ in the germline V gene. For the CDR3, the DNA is TGCGCCAGCAGCCCAGGACAGACTTTCTATGGCTACACCTTC. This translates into CASSPGQTFYGYTF.

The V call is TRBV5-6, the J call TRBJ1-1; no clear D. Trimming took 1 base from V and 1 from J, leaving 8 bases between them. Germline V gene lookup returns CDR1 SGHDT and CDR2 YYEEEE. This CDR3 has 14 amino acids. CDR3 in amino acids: CASSLSPKNTEAFF. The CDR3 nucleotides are TGTGCCAGCAGCTTGTCACCGAAGAACACTGAAGCTTTCTTT.

CDR3 residues: CASARLAGGQHEQFF. The DNA of the CDR3 is TGTGCCAGCGCTCGACTAGCGGGAGGGCAACATGAGCAGTTCTTC. The V gene is TRBV28, the J gene TRBJ2-1; 14 bases agree with TRBD2. From germline, CDR1 is MDHEN and CDR2 SYDVKM. The CDR3 consists of 15 residues. The J segment lost 8 bases and the V segment lost 8 bases, leaving 8 bases of the junction unmatched.

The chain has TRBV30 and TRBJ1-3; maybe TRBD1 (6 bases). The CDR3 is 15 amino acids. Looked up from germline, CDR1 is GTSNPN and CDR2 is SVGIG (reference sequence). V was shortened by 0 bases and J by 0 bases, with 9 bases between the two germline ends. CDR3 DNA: TGTGCCTGGAGTGTACAAGGGGGCTCTGGAAACACCATATATTTT. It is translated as CAWSVQGGSGNTIYF.

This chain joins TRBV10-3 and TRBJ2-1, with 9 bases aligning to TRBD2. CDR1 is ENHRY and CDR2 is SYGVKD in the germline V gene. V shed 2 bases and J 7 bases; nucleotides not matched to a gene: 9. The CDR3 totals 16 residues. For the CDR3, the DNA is TGTGCCATCAGTGAGATCCCAGGGCGGGGGGGTAATGAGCAGTTCTTC. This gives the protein CAISEIPGRGGNEQFF.

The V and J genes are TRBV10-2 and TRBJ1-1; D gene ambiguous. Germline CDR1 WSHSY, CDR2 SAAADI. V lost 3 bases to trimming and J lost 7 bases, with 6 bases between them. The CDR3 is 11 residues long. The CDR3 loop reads CASSDWGEAFF. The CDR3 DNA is TGCGCCAGCAGTGATTGGGGTGAAGCTTTCTTT.

The CDR3 DNA sequence: TGTGCCAGCAGCTTGGGCGTCGGCTACGAGCAGTACTTC. Residues: CASSLGVGYEQYF. The V gene is TRBV7-2, the J gene TRBJ2-7; D gene unclear. Germline values: CDR1 SGHTA, CDR2 FQGNSA. V dropped 3 bases and J dropped 3 bases, with 9 bases sitting between them. The CDR3 runs 13 residues.

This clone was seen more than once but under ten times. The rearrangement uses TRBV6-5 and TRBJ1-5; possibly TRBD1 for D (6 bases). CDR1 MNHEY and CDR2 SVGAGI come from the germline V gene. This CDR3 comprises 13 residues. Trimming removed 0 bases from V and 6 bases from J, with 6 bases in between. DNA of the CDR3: TGTGCCAGCAGTTACTCGACAGGTCAGCCCCAGCATTTT. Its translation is CASSYSTGQPQHF.

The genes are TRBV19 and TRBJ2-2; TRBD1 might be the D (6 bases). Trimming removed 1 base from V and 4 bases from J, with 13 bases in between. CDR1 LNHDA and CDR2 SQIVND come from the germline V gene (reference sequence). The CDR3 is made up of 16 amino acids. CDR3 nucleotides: TGTGCCAGTAGTATAGGAACAGGGCGTAGCACCGGGGAGCTGTTTTTT. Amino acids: CASSIGTGRSTGELFF.

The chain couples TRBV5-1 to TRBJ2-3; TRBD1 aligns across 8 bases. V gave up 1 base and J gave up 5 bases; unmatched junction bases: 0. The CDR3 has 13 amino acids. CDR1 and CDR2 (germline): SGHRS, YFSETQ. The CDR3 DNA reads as TGCGCCAGCAGCTTGACAGGGGGAGATACGCAGTATTTT. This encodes CASSLTGGDTQYF. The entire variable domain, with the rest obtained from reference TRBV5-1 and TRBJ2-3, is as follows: KAGVTQTPRYLIKTRGQQVTLSCSPISGHRSVSWYQQTPGQGLQFLFEYFSETQRNKGNFPGRFSGRQFSNSRSEMNVSTLELGDSALYLCASSLTGGDTQYFGPGTRLTVL.

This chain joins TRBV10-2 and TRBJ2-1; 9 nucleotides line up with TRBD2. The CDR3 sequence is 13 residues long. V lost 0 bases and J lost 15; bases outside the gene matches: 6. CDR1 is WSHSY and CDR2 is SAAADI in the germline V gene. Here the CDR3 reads CASSESPAGGLFF. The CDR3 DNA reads TGCGCCAGCAGTGAGTCCCCAGCGGGGGGTCTGTTCTTC.

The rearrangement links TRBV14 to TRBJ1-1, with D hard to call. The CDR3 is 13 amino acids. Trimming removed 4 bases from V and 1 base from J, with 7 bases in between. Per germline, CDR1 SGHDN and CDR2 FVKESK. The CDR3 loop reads CASSLWGNTEAFF. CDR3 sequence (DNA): TGTGCCAGCAGCCTTTGGGGGAACACTGAAGCTTTCTTT.

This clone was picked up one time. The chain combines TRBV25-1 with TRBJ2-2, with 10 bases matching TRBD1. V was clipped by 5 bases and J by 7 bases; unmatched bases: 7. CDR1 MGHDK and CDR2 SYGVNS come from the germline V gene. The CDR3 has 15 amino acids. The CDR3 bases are TGTGCCAGCAGTCCCCGACAGGGGGCGGGCGGGGAGCTGTTTTTT. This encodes CASSPRQGAGGELFF.

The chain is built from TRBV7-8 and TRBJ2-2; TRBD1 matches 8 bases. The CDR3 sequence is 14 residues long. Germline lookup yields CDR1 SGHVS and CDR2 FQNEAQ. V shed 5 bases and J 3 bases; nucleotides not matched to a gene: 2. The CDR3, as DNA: TGTGCCAGCAGCCAGACAGGGGACACCGGGGAGCTGTTTTTT. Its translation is CASSQTGDTGELFF.

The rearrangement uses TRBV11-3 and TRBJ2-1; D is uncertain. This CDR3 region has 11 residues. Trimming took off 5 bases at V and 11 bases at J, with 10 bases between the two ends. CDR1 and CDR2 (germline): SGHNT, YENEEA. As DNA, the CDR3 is TGTGCCAGCAGCCCAGCAACGAAGCAGTTCTTC. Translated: CASSPATKQFF.

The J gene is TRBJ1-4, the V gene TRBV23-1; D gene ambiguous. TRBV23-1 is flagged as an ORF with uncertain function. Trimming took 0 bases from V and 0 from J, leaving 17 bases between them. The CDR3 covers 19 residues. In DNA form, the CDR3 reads TGCGCCAGCAGTCAATCAGTTCTTTTAGGTAAGTCAACTAATGAAAAACTGTTTTTT. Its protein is CASSQSVLLGKSTNEKLFF.

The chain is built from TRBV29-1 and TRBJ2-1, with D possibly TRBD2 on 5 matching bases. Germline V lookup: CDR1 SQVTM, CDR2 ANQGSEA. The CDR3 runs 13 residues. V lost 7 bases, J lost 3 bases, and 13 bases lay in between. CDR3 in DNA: TGCAGCGCTTCCGGGAATAGCTACAATGAGCAGTTCTTC. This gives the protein CSASGNSYNEQFF.

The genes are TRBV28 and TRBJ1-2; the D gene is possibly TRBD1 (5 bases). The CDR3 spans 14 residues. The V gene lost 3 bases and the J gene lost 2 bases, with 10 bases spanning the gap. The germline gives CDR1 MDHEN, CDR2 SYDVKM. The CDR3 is CASSFTGGNYGYTF. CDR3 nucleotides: TGTGCCAGCAGTTTCACGGGGGGGAACTATGGCTACACCTTC.

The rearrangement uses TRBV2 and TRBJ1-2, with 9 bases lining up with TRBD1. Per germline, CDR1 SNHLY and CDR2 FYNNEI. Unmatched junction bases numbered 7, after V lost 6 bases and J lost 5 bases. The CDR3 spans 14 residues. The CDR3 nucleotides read TGTGCCAGCAGCCCAGGGACAGGGAATTATGGCTACACCTTC. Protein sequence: CASSPGTGNYGYTF.

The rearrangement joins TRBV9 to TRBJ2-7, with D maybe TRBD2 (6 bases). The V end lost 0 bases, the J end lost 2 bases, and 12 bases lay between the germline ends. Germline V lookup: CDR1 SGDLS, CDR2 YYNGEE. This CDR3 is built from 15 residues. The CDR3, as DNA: TGTGCCAGCAGCGTAGGCGATAGCGGTACCTACGAGCAGTACTTC. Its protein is CASSVGDSGTYEQYF.

CDR3 nucleotide sequence: TGTGCCAGCAGGGGCGGTGACACTGAAGCTTTCTTT. Protein sequence: CASRGGDTEAFF. The chain combines TRBV28 with TRBJ1-1; D unresolved. This CDR3 region has 12 residues. Trimming pared 6 bases from V and 3 bases from J, leaving 8 bases between. Germline V gene sequence: CDR1 MDHEN, CDR2 SYDVKM.

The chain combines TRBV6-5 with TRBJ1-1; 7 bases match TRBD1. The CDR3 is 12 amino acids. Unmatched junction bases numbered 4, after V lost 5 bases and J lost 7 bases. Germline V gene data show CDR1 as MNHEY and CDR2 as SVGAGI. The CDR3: CASSHHRGEAFF. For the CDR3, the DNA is TGTGCCAGCAGTCATCACAGGGGTGAAGCTTTCTTT.

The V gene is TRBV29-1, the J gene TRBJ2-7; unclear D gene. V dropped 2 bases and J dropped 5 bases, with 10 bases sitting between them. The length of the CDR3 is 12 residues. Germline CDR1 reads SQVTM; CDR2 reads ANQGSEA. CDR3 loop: CSVEISPHEQYF. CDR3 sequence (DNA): TGCAGCGTTGAAATATCTCCCCACGAGCAGTACTTC.

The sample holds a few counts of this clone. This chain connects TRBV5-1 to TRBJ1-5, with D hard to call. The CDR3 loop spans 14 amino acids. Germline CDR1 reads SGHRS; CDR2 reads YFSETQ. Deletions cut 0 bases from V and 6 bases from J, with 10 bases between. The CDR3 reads CASSLGTLGQPQHF. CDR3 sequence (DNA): TGCGCCAGCAGCTTGGGGACCTTGGGTCAGCCCCAGCATTTT. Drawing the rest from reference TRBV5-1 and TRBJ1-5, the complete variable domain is KAGVTQTPRYLIKTRGQQVTLSCSPISGHRSVSWYQQTPGQGLQFLFEYFSETQRNKGNFPGRFSGRQFSNSRSEMNVSTLELGDSALYLCASSLGTLGQPQHFGDGTRLSIL.